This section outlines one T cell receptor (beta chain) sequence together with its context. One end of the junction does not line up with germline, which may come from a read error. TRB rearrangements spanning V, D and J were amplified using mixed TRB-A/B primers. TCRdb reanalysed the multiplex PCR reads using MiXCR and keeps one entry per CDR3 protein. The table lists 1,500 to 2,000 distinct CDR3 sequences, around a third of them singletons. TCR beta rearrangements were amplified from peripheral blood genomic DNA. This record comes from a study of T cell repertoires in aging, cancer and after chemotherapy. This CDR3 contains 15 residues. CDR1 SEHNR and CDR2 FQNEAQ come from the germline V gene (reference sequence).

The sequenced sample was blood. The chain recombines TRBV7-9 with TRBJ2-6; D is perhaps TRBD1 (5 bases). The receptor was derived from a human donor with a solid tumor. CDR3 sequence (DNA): TGTGCCAGCAGCTTAGTAGGATCTGGGGCCTACGTCCTGACTTTC. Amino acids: CASSLVGSGAYVLTF. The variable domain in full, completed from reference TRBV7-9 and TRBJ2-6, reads DTGVSQNPRHKITKRGQNVTFRCDPISEHNRLYWYRQTLGQGPEFLTYFQNEAQLEKSRLLSDRFSAERPKGSFSTLEIQRTEQGDSAMYLCASSLVGSGAYVLTFGAGSRLTVL.